Each of the 20 T cell receptor beta chains below was sequenced from the same sample in a study of T cell responses to AZD1222 COVID-19 vaccine. Assay: immunoSEQ multiplex PCR; the TCRdb copy retains only in-frame clones and omits some. The sample lists around 30,000 clones; over 90% were seen once. Source: peripheral blood, taken on day 0 of AZD1222 vaccination. The receptors derive from an adult in good health.

Sample share makes this clone medium-sized. This chain joins TRBV15 and TRBJ2-2; perhaps TRBD1 as D (7 bases). Germline V gene sequence: CDR1 LNHNV, CDR2 YYDKDF (reference sequence). The V end lost 5 bases, the J end lost 7 bases, and 20 bases lay between the germline ends. This CDR3 spans 16 amino acids. The CDR3 DNA reads TGTGCCACCAGCGCAGGGGGAGGATCCTTGGTCGGGGAGCTGTTTTTT. Translation gives CATSAGGGSLVGELFF.

The chain recombines TRBV18 with TRBJ2-2; TRBD1 matches 7 bases. This CDR3 is built from 17 residues. V shed 0 bases, J shed 0 bases, and the junction held 4 bases outside the gene matches. CDR1 is KGHSH and CDR2 is LQKENI in the germline V gene. The CDR3, as DNA: TGTGCCAGCTCACCACCCAACAGGGGCGCGAACACCGGGGAGCTGTTTTTT. This sequence encodes CASSPPNRGANTGELFF.

This chain links TRBV6-1 with TRBJ1-1; D uncertain. This CDR3 comprises 13 residues. Trimming left V 2 bases short and J 4 bases short, with 8 bases between. Germline lookup yields CDR1 MNHNS and CDR2 SASEGT. The CDR3 DNA reads TGTGCCAGCAGTGAACCCCTTATCACTGAAGCTTTCTTT. Translated: CASSEPLITEAFF.

V and J are TRBV7-9 and TRBJ2-5, with a weak D call TRBD1 (5 bases). The V gene lost 5 bases and the J gene lost 3 bases, with 16 bases spanning the gap. The germline V gene has CDR1 SEHNR and CDR2 FQNEAQ (reference sequence). CDR3 length: 15 residues. CDR3 amino acids: CASSVTQTEEETQYF. The DNA for the CDR3 is TGTGCCAGCAGCGTCACCCAGACAGAAGAAGAGACCCAGTACTTC. The variable domain in full, completed from reference TRBV7-9 and TRBJ2-5, reads DTGVSQNPRHKITKRGQNVTFRCDPISEHNRLYWYRQTLGQGPEFLTYFQNEAQLEKSRLLSDRFSAERPKGSFSTLEIQRTEQGDSAMYLCASSVTQTEEETQYFGPGTRLLVL.

This clone was seen only a few times. V usage is TRBV29-1 and J usage is TRBJ1-1; weak D call: TRBD1 (6 bases). Trimming pared 5 bases from V and 1 base from J, leaving 17 bases between. The CDR3 has 15 residues. The germline gives CDR1 SQVTM, CDR2 ANQGSEA. CDR3 coding DNA: TGCAGCGTTTTTCTTGGTGCCAGGGGGAACACTGAAGCTTTCTTT. This translates into CSVFLGARGNTEAFF.

The J gene is TRBJ1-1, the V gene TRBV20-1, with TRBD1 as a possible D gene (5 bases). The V end was cut by 6 bases, the J end by 12 bases, with 11 bases between. Per the germline V gene, CDR1 is DFQATT and CDR2 is SNEGSKA (reference sequence). The CDR3 runs to 9 residues. The CDR3 sequence: CSAGGVTFF. The CDR3 bases are TGCAGTGCGGGAGGGGTGACTTTCTTT.

V and J are TRBV5-1 and TRBJ2-3; TRBD2 matches at 7 bases. The CDR3 contains 16 residues. The V and J ends lost 4 bases and 0 bases, in that order; junction bases with no gene match: 8. Per the germline V gene, CDR1 is SGHRS and CDR2 is YFSETQ. The CDR3 here is CASSPTSARSTDTQYF. Written as DNA, the CDR3 is TGCGCCAGCAGCCCCACTAGCGCCCGTAGCACAGATACGCAGTATTTT.

This sequence joins TRBV27 and TRBJ1-6; D is undetermined. V dropped 3 bases and J dropped 6 bases, with 3 bases sitting between them. CDR3 length: 12 residues. From germline, CDR1 is MNHEY and CDR2 SMNVEV (reference sequence). CDR3 loop: CASSFPNSPLHF. CDR3 coding DNA: TGTGCCAGCAGTTTCCCTAATTCACCCCTCCACTTT.

This sequence joins TRBV7-9 and TRBJ2-7; D remains unclear. The CDR3 is 14 amino acids. V shed 5 bases and J shed 0 bases, with 11 bases lying between them. Germline assignment: CDR1 SEHNR and CDR2 FQNEAQ (reference sequence). CDR3 nucleotide sequence: TGTGCCAGCAGCATCGACACGTTCTCCTACGAGCAGTACTTC. Its protein is CASSIDTFSYEQYF.

This clone occurred once. The chain carries TRBV4-1 and TRBJ2-1; TRBD1 aligns across 7 bases. Losses at the gene ends were 2 bases for V and 3 bases for J; bases not matched to a gene: 7. CDR3 size: 16 residues. Germline V CDR1 and CDR2: MGHRA, YSYEKL. The CDR3 spells CASSQKGTESYNEQFF. In DNA form, the CDR3 reads TGCGCCAGCAGCCAAAAGGGGACAGAAAGCTACAATGAGCAGTTCTTC.

V usage is TRBV5-4 and J usage is TRBJ2-7; possibly TRBD2 for D (6 bases). CDR3 length equals 16 residues. The V gene's germline CDR1 is SGHNT and CDR2 YYREEE (reference sequence). The V and J ends lost 2 bases and 2 bases respectively, with 17 bases between them. CDR3 coding DNA: TGTGCCAGCAGCTTCTCTTCGGGACTTGACCCCTACGAGCAGTACTTC. This translates into CASSFSSGLDPYEQYF.

This chain uses TRBV2 with TRBJ1-5; possible D gene TRBD1, 5 bases. Germline loops: CDR1 SNHLY, CDR2 FYNNEI. The CDR3 spans 18 residues. Trimming shortened V by 1 base and J by 0 bases, and 16 bases separated the two germline ends. CDR3 in DNA: TGTGCCAGCAGTGAAGGGGGCTTTTCTGGGAGTAGCAATCAGCCCCAGCATTTT. Protein product: CASSEGGFSGSSNQPQHF.

The V gene is TRBV11-2, the J gene TRBJ1-5; TRBD1 might be the D (6 bases). Trimming shortened V by 0 bases and J by 4 bases, and 10 bases separated the two germline ends. The CDR3 sequence is 15 residues long. Germline lookup yields CDR1 SGHAT and CDR2 FQNNGV. CDR3 sequence (DNA): TGTGCCAGCAGCTTAGATTGGGGGCCTAATCAGCCCCAGCATTTT. Amino acids: CASSLDWGPNQPQHF.

V and J are TRBV2 and TRBJ1-1; TRBD1 is a possible D gene (5 bases). V gave up 2 bases and J gave up 1 base, with 11 bases separating them. CDR3 length: 15 amino acids. CDR1 and CDR2 from the germline V gene are SNHLY and FYNNEI. The chain's CDR3 is CASSEWGEWNTEAFF. CDR3 DNA sequence: TGTGCCAGCAGTGAATGGGGGGAATGGAACACTGAAGCTTTCTTT.

The chain carries TRBV12-3 or TRBV12-4 and TRBJ2-3, with D unclear. This CDR3 region has 11 residues. V was pared by 1 base and J by 5 bases, with 1 base between. The CDR3 reads CASSLEDTQYF. The CDR3 nucleotides read TGTGCCAGCAGTTTAGAAGATACGCAGTATTTT.

V is TRBV5-4 and J is TRBJ1-4; maybe TRBD1 (5 bases). Per germline, CDR1 SGHNT and CDR2 YYREEE (reference sequence). V lost 2 bases and J 8 bases, leaving 22 bases between the germline ends. The CDR3 covers 17 residues. CDR3 nucleotide sequence: TGTGCCAGCAGCTTCGGGCCGTGGGGGGGAGAGGACGAAAAACTGTTTTTT. It is translated as CASSFGPWGGEDEKLFF.

The V and J genes are TRBV27 and TRBJ1-6; D possibly corresponds to TRBD1 (5 bases). The germline gives CDR1 MNHEY, CDR2 SMNVEV (reference sequence). The CDR3 consists of 14 residues. Trimming removed 4 bases from V and 6 bases from J, with 10 bases in between. The CDR3 DNA is TGTGCCAGCAGTTCTCAGGGCCTTAATTCACCCCTCCACTTT. This sequence encodes CASSSQGLNSPLHF.

The chain links TRBV5-6 to TRBJ2-7, with D hard to call. The V and J ends lost 0 bases and 0 bases respectively, with 4 bases between them. The CDR3 length is 13 residues. Germline-derived CDR1 and CDR2 are SGHDT and YYEEEE. CDR3 DNA: TGTGCCAGCAGCTTGGGGAGCTCCTACGAGCAGTACTTC. The encoded protein is CASSLGSSYEQYF.

As for this clone: This sample includes further DNA sequences coding for the same CDR3. V gene TRBV5-1 combines with J gene TRBJ1-5, with D hard to call. V shed 0 bases and J shed 0 bases, with 7 bases lying between them. Germline V gives CDR1 SGHRS, CDR2 YFSETQ. The CDR3 has 15 residues. The CDR3 is CASSLEGYSNQPQHF. The DNA for the CDR3 is TGCGCCAGCAGCTTGGAAGGCTATAGCAATCAGCCCCAGCATTTT.

The chain employs TRBV20-1 and TRBJ1-2; D remains unclear. CDR1 and CDR2 (germline): DFQATT, SNEGSKA (reference sequence). The germline V and J ends were trimmed by 6 bases and 9 bases, with 14 bases remaining between them. This CDR3 is built from 11 residues. The CDR3 is CSALQVERYTF. The CDR3 coding sequence is TGCAGTGCCCTTCAGGTTGAGCGCTACACCTTC.